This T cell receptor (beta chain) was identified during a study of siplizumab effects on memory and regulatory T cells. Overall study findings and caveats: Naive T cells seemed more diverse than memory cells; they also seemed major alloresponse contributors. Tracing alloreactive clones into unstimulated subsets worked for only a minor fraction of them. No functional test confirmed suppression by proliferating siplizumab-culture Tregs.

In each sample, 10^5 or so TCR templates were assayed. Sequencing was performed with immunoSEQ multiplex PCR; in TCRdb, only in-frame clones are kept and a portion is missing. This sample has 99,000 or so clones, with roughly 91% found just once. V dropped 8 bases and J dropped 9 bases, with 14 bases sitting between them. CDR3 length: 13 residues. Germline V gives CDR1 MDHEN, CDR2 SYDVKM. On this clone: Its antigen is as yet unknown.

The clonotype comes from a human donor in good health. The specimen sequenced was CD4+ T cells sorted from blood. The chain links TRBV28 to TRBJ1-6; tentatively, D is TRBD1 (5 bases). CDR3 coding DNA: TGTGCCAGCTTCCCTTTAAGGGGTTCACCCCTCCACTTT. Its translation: CASFPLRGSPLHF.